This entry is about one T cell receptor beta chain. There is no known antigen for this receptor. The sample holds no much larger clone one base away, and base qualities are not on file. Reading the germline V gene (reference sequence) gives CDR1 GTSNPN and CDR2 SVGIG. The CDR3 has 16 amino acids, counting the end cysteine and phenylalanine. Only the CDR3 DNA stays, 48 bases, in frame from base 1. Trimming leaves V shorter by 0 bases and J shorter by 3 bases, with the junction holding 10 bases beyond the gene matches. The data derive from a study of shared clonotypes between healthy human individuals (dated by TCRdb to the early 2020s). In terms of the full investigation: The cohort comprised a couple of women and three men aged 18 to 49 years. For each donor, CD4 naive and CD4 memory were each run on three plates, CD8 naive on two plates, and CD8 memory on one plate. To estimate repertoire size and how much clonotype sharing occurs between individuals, the study deeply sequenced the blood TCR repertoires of about five healthy adults. To increase sequencing depth and limit assay-specific biases, different laboratories used diverse techniques to prepare libraries and sequence TCR repertoires. Each donor's leukapheresis produced roughly between roughly 0.94 and 9.5 billion PBMCs.

The donors were healthy, HIV-negative adults with no recently reported acute infections or vaccinations. Only Caucasian adults living in Nashville, Tennessee, USA were represented among the donors. Magnetic negative selection was used to enrich CD4+ T cells, after which naive cells were positively selected on CD45RA and the negative fraction became the memory subset. Blood was collected by leukapheresis, and PBMCs were isolated by Ficoll-Histopaque density gradient centrifugation and then cryopreserved in liquid nitrogen vapor phase. Purity and quantity of every magnetically sorted T cell population were checked by analytical flow cytometry. Each sorted fraction had its genomic DNA isolated and then quantified by UV absorbance on a Nanodrop 2000c. Using the deep immunoSEQ assay, multiplex PCR amplified TCR CDR3 regions from genomic DNA. Extracted genomic DNA from each cell subset was spread evenly across all wells of several immunoSEQ 96-well plates, with each plate serving as a replicate. For sorted subsets, 200 ng of genomic DNA, equivalent to some 30,000 T cell genomes, went into each replicate PCR. Purified libraries were measured with a Qubit 3.0 fluorometer, size-checked on a Bioanalyzer 2100, and measured again with the KAPA Library Quantification kit. Each immunoSEQ 96-well plate was sequenced on its own single-read 150-cycle Illumina NextSeq 550 flow cell. The original pipeline was this. The immunoSEQ output contained only junctional sequences without quality scores, so filtering could not match that applied to full-length reads. Sequences were annotated with PyIR, a Python wrapper for IgBLAST v1.9, and V/J genes and CDR3 were assigned using IMGT germline references. Reads were filtered out if the reads had weak V/J assignments (E-value above 1e-6), no CDR3, stop codons, out-of-frame junctions, or ambiguous translated residues. V3J clonotypes were defined by identical inferred V gene, J gene, and CDR3 amino acid sequence. Percentage overlap between repertoires was calculated by dividing the number of shared unique clonotypes by the size of the smaller repertoire. Repertoire richness was assessed with RTK rarefaction, the Chao1 estimator, and Recon v2.1 estimates of unobserved clonotypes. For all TCRbeta clonotypes obtained by the gDNA method from a few donors, generation probabilities were computed with OLGA. TCRdb provides this immuneACCESS table in a form limited to in-frame rearrangements. Some clones are lacking; in checked studies, under half of them reflect an unresolved V gene, and why the rest are absent is not known. The V and J calls and clone size come from that table; D and trimming were worked out from the DNA. The table for this sample lists approximately 700,000 clones; around three quarters of them were counted only once. Around 2% of the sample lies in the top ten.

What the work shows at the level of the full study, not this receptor alone: Pairwise subsampling indicated that sequencing depth was expected to affect the degree of clonotype sharing among donors. The genetic and exposure-history diversity represented was limited by the small number of donors. Across a few donors, around 5.4% of naive CD4, more than 3% of naive CD8, approximately 2.5% of memory CD4, and approximately 0.4% of memory CD8 clonotypes were shared. Naive subsets generally had larger estimated clonotype richness than memory subsets did. Sampling was restricted to blood, and TCR repertoires in tissue are likely to differ from TCR repertoires in blood. Compared with non-shared clonotypes, clonotypes shared by all four sorted-subset donors had higher generation probabilities. Even with the large sequencing depth, rarefaction of the sorted-subset datasets indicated that sequencing was incomplete.

The chain joins TRBV30 to TRBJ2-7; the junction holds 8 bases that match TRBD2. This sequence originates from a woman in her 30s in good health. Sequenced: memory CD4+ T cells sorted from blood. The cell subset or site label of this sample denotes: CD45RA-negative fraction. The bases read TGTGCCTGGAGTGTACTAGCGGCGGGGAGTGTCTACGAGCAGTACTTC. It codes for CAWSVLAAGSVYEQYF.